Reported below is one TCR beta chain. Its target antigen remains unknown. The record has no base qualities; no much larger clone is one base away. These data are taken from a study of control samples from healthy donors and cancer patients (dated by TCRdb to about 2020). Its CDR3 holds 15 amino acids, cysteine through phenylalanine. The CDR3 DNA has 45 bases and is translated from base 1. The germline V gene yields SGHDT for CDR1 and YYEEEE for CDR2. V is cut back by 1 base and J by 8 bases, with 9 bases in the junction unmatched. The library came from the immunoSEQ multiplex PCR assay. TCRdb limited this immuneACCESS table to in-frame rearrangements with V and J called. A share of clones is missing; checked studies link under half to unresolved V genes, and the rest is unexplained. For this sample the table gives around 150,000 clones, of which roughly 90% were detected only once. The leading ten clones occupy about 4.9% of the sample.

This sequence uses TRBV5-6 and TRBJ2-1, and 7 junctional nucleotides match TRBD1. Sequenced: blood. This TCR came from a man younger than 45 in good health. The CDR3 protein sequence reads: CASSLPGRGRDEQFF. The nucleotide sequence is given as TGTGCCAGCAGCTTGCCGGGTAGGGGGCGCGATGAGCAGTTCTTC.